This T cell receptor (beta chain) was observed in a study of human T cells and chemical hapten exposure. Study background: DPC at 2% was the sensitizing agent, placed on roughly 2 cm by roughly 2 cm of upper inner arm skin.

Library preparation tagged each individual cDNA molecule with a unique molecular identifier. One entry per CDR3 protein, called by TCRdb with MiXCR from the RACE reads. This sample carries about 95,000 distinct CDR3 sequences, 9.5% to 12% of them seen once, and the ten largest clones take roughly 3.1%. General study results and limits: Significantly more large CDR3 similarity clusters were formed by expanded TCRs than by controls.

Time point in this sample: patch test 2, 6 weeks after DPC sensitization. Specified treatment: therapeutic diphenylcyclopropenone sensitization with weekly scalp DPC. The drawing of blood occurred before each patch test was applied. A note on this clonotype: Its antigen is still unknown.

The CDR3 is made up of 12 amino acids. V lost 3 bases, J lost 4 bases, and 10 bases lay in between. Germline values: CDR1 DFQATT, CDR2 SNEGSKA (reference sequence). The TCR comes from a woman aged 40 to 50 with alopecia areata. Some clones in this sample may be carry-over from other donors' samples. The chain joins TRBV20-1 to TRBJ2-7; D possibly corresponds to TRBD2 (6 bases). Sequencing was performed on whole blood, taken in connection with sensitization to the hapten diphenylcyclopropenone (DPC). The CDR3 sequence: CSASRAGYEQYF. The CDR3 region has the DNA TGCAGTGCTAGTAGGGCGGGATACGAGCAGTACTTC.